The present T cell receptor (beta chain) was sequenced within a study of cytomegalovirus exposure and HLA in healthy donors (dated by TCRdb to about 2017). Some background on the complete study: An earlier analysis of approximately 640 of the donors reported 250 to 350 Gb of sequence data and 117 million unique TCR beta sequences from about 179 million T cells. The genetic ancestry cluster associated with self-reported Caucasian donors included 81% of the roughly 380 genotyped donors. The study aimed to test whether signatures of past pathogen exposure could be identified by cataloging public T cell receptors. In addition to the first cohort of hundreds of subjects, a separate validation cohort of around 110 different subjects was used. HLA typing included class I and class II loci at four-digit resolution. Donor age, sex, ethnicity and CMV serostatus were compiled alongside the repertoire data. Around 300 gigabases of sequencing data and tens of millions of unique TCR sequences were included in an early release covering roughly 700 HLA-typed donors. Using immunosequencing, the study profiled T cell repertoires from around 670 subjects and related those repertoires to cytomegalovirus serostatus. All discovery cohort repertoires had been generated on a single sequencing platform. In the later analysis, no new phenotypic data were used to find candidate immune exposures; instead, reliance was placed on TCR beta sequences and their occurrence across donors. Because of strong linkage in the cohort, four or five DR-DQ haplotypes were treated as single units for association and clustering. To study patterns of TCR occurrence, a later analysis re-analyzed previously published TCR beta repertoires from 666 donors and added high-resolution HLA genotyping. To predict cytomegalovirus infection status, the study combined high-throughput TCR immunosequencing, statistical association of individual TCRs with disease status, and machine learning. An earlier analysis of around 580 of the donors used high-throughput TCR beta sequencing to judge whether each TCR beta V gene segment behaved as functional or pseudogenic. Typing coverage varied by locus: roughly 629-630 donors for A, B, C, DRB1 and DQB1; approximately 520 for DQA1; more than 600 for DPA1; under 490 for DPB1. A later genetic analysis took genome-wide SNP genotypes for about 55% of the 666 donors and used that subset as a discovery cohort. Among under 450 genotyped donors of the cohort, an average of 235,054 unique TCR beta nucleotide sequences were sequenced per donor, roughly 20% of them non-productive. Results the study describes overall, beyond this receptor: In a later analysis, HLA-associated TCR beta chains were found to be more clonally expanded and to have lower generation probabilities than equally common non-associated chains. In this cohort, only TCR beta chains were sequenced, and detectable features were limited by the absence of alpha or paired-chain data. In a later genetic analysis, fewer N-insertions in productive TCRs were reported among donors in an Asian-associated ancestry cluster than the roughly 640-donor mean. The presence/absence analyses assumed that sequencing depth was roughly uniform across donors, and that assumption may not be true. According to a later analysis, parvovirus B19, influenza, CMV and Epstein-Barr virus appeared linked to several top co-occurrence clusters. A later analysis associated 16,951 TCR beta sequences with specific HLA alleles at a false discovery rate of 0.05. Most TCR sequences were seen in very few donors, while some public TCRs were found in many individuals. The earlier analysis of around 600 of the donors excluded about 16 rarely observed V segments, including chromosome 9 orphons, because counts were too low. Most CMV-associated TCR beta chains appeared to be HLA-restricted in a later analysis, and the HLA associations seemed to be driven largely by CMV exposure. Linkage disequilibrium might explain the correlated functional status among segregating V segments, but an unknown experimental factor could not be ruled out. In an earlier analysis of under 600 of the donors, most TCR beta V segments were observed in productive rearrangements about 87% or about 30% of the time, broadly matching IMGT annotations. For the cohort, immune exposure information was limited to CMV serostatus. In the study, roughly 160 TCR beta chains were listed as associated with cytomegalovirus. When HLA alleles, especially DR and DQ, strongly co-occurred, attributing TCR associations to individual alleles was difficult. V-gene and J-gene trimming of TCR beta chains was associated with a missense DCLRE1C variant in a later genetic analysis, and the association was replicated in an independent cohort. A further reported finding was that TCR beta sequences accurately predicted the HLA-A and HLA-B alleles for most subjects in the first cohort. The authors suggested that the approach could potentially be extended to other disease states and immunological phenotypes. A later analysis found that TCR association rates varied across HLA loci, with DRB1 alleles showing the most associated TCRs and HLA-C alleles the fewest. Because some donors lacked HLA typing at each locus, the association tests relied only on the typed subset. Cytomegalovirus status was reported to be diagnosed by the classifier with high specificity and sensitivity in both the original and validation cohorts. A few of the identified cytomegalovirus-associated TCR beta chains were confirmed in vitro to be specific for cytomegalovirus antigens. A cluster of highly shared sequence variants was judged likely to represent a technical artifact of the sequencing pipeline.

Receptors were amplified or captured by the immunoSEQ multiplex PCR assay. The multiplex PCR relied on a mix of 60 forward primers for TCR Vbeta segments and 13 reverse primers for TCR Jbeta segments. Amplification of the CDR3 region of rearranged TCR beta genes was performed with a multiplex PCR assay on genomic DNA. On the Illumina HiSeq System, the amplified TCR beta libraries were sequenced as 87-base-pair reads. In the original analysis: A later analysis tallied approximately 87 million unique TCR beta chains across the 600 to 700 repertoires, and around 12 million of those chains were shared by two or more donors. Raw reads were error-corrected and collapsed into unique sequences by a nearest-neighbor algorithm in which closely related sequences were merged to remove PCR and sequencing errors. V, D and J gene segments were assigned by aligning CDR3 sequences to IMGT reference sequences. For a sequence to be retained, a match of at least six nucleotides to both a V gene segment and a J gene segment was required. Rearrangements were called productive when the CDR3 lacked stop codons and stayed in frame with V and J; all others were non-productive. CDR3 was defined by IMGT convention, running from the second conserved V-encoded cysteine to the conserved J-encoded phenylalanine. In an earlier analysis of approximately 500 of the donors, sequences lacking an unambiguous match to a single V gene segment were excluded. In an earlier analysis of 450 to 750 of the donors, a V segment was called functional when productive rearrangements were above 56.7%, and segregating when the standard deviation between donors exceeded 5%. A statistical classification framework was built for diagnosing cytomegalovirus status from the catalog of TCR beta chain sequences. V and J gene assignment, in a later analysis, came from comparing TCR nucleotide sequences with IMGT/GENE-DB human TR gene sequences. The TCRdist pipeline was used in a later analysis to assign CDR3 sequences and most-parsimonious VDJ recombination scenarios. In a later analysis, every TCR beta chain was defined by the combination of its CDR3 amino acid sequence and its V-gene family, and reads without a unique V-gene family were dropped. A later analysis removed roughly 590 highly shared, low-generation-probability nucleotide sequences to deal with suspected cross-contamination and a sequencing artifact. A later analysis calculated a clonal expansion index for each public chain from normalized within-repertoire ranks of inferred template counts. A later analysis computed generation probabilities with a VDJ recombination model fitted to out-of-frame rearrangements, and checked the results against IGoR. Hypergeometric tests were used in a later analysis to score TCR-TCR, TCR-HLA and TCR-CMV co-occurrence, with a repertoire-size bias correction applied to the TCR pairs. A later analysis estimated false discovery rates by permuting HLA or CMV assignments 20 times. In a later analysis, co-occurring TCRs were grouped using DBSCAN, with TCRdist sequence similarity added in when clustering inside HLA-allele-positive subsets. Co-occurrence clustering excluded repertoires with fewer than 30,000 or more than 120,000 public chains, plus five with anomalous nucleotide sharing. Imported from immuneACCESS, the table was reduced by TCRdb to in-frame sequences with V and J called. These copies leave out some clones; in studies compared against another copy, an unresolved V gene accounts for under half, and the cause of the remainder is not known. That table furnishes V, J and clone size, whereas the DNA furnished D and trimming. This sample's table carries about 170,000 clones. Together, the top ten hold 0.79% of the sample.

As for this clone: The specificity of this receptor is unknown.

In total, about 650 healthy bone marrow donors made up the cohort. At the time of sampling, every cohort member was nominally healthy, though immune exposures that went unrecorded were likely present. The donor tested CMV seropositive and was one of the 289 seropositive cohort members. Each donor provided a peripheral blood sample, and peripheral blood mononuclear cells were used for TCR beta sequencing. Genomic DNA was extracted from the blood cell samples with the Qiagen DNeasy Blood Extraction Kit. The receptor comes from a woman aged 18 to 35 in good health and CMV-seropositive. Sample: PBMCs.

The DNA reads as follows: TGTGCCAGCACTATTACAGCTAACTATGGCTACACCTTC. Protein translation: CASTITANYGYTF. This sequence uses TRBV6-1 and TRBJ1-2; the D gene lacks a confident call. Reading the germline V gene gives CDR1 MNHNS and CDR2 SASEGT. Trimming costs V 7 bases and J 0 bases, and their ends lie 9 bases apart. There are 13 amino acids in the CDR3, from cysteine to phenylalanine inclusive. Only the CDR3 region is kept as DNA, spanning 39 bases read in frame from base 1.